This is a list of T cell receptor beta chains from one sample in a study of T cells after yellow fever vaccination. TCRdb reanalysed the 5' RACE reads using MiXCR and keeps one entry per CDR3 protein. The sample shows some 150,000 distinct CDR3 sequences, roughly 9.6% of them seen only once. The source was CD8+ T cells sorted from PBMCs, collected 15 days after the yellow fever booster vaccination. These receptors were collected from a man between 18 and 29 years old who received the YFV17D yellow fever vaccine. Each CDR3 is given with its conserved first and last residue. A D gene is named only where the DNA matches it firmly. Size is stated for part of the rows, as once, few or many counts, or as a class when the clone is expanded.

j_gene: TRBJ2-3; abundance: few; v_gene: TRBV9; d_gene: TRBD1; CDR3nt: TGTGCCAGCAGCGTAACAGGGGTAAGCACAGATACGCAGTATTTT; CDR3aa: CASSVTGVSTDTQYF
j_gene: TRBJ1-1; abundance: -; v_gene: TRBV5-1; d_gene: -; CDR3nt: TGCGCCAGCAGCTTGTACCAGCTGAACACTGAAGCTTTCTTT; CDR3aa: CASSLYQLNTEAFF
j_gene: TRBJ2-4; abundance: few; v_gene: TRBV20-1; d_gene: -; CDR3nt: TGCAGTCTCCCAGGGGGGATCAAAAACATTCAGTACTTC; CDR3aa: CSLPGGIKNIQYF
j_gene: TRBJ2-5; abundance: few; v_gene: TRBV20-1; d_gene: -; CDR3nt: TGCAGTGCCGACCGCGGGGTCCTTGAGACCCAGTACTTC; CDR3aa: CSADRGVLETQYF
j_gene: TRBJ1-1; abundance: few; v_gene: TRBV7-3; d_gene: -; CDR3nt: TGTGCCAGCAGCTCGGGACCCAGGGAGACTGAAGCTTTCTTT; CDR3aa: CASSSGPRETEAFF
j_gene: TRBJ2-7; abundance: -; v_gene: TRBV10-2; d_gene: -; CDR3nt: TGCGCCAGCCAAGAGCCCTCGGGGACCTTCTACGAGCAGTACTTC; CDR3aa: CASQEPSGTFYEQYF
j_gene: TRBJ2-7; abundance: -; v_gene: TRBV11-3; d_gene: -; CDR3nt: TGTGCCAGCAGCTTGCCGGGCTACGAGCAGTACTTC; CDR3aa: CASSLPGYEQYF
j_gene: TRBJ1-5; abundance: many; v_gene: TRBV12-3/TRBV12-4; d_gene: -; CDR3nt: TGTGCCAGCAGTTTGAGGGGTAGCAATCAGCCCCAGCATTTT; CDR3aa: CASSLRGSNQPQHF
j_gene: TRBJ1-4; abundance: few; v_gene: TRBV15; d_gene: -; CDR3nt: TGTGCCACCAGCAGTAGGAGAACAACTAATGAAAAACTGTTTTTT; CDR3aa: CATSSRRTTNEKLFF
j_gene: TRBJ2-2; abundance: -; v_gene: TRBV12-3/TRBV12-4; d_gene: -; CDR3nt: TGTGCCAGCAGTTCAGGATACACCGGGGAGCTGTTTTTT; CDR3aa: CASSSGYTGELFF
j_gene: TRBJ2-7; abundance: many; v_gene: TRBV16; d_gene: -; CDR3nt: TGTGCCAGCAGCCAATCCCACAGGTCCCTCTCCTACGAGCAGTACTTC; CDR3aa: CASSQSHRSLSYEQYF